This T cell receptor beta chain was recorded in a study of identical twins. This CDR3 has 16 amino acids. V lost 1 base to trimming and J lost 5 bases, with 15 bases between them. Germline CDR1 MGHRA, CDR2 YSYEKL. This clonotype was detected a few times. As yet, its antigen is unknown. One entry per CDR3 protein, called by TCRdb with MiXCR from the 5' RACE reads. The data show 1,800,000 or so distinct CDR3 sequences, less than 35% seen once. Study-wide points: Conclusions leaned on cross-sectional statistical analysis and did not track the same donors over time. Beta clonotypes that were abundant in cord blood contained fewer insertions, a pattern absent from memory repertoires. Weaker excess sharing between twins was seen in beta out-of-frame sequences.

Material: cord blood. This sequence was found in a newborn girl in good health. This chain connects TRBV4-1 to TRBJ1-5; D unresolved. CDR3 region: CASSQVYLGSDQPQHF. CDR3 DNA sequence: TGCGCCAGCAGCCAAGTTTATCTCGGGAGTGATCAGCCCCAGCATTTT.